This paragraph covers one TCR beta chain sequence. This sample was included in a study of blood T cells in healthy people across ages. A J-beta primer mix and a sample-barcoded 5' primer were used in a second PCR of about 6 to 12 cycles. TCRdb reprocessed the 5' RACE reads via MiXCR and lists one record per CDR3 protein. This table holds around 990,000 distinct CDR3 sequences, approximately 26% found once. CDR3 size: 13 residues. V dropped 4 bases and J dropped 4 bases, with 8 bases sitting between them. The V gene's germline CDR1 is ENHRY and CDR2 SYGVKD. A further study also used this sample, focusing on T cells of mothers and their children. That publication notes: Second-PCR primer M1S introduced sample barcodes and 2-4 random nucleotides.

Specimen: blood. This chain links TRBV10-3 with TRBJ1-3; D unclear. This receptor was obtained from a girl aged 2-10 years in good health. The CDR3 region is CAISAMKGNTIYF. The CDR3 DNA is TGTGCCATCAGTGCCATGAAGGGAAACACCATATATTTT.